This T cell receptor beta chain was sequenced during a study of OX40 agonist ivuxolimab in advanced cancers. Overall study context: Participants averaged approximately 65 years of age (range roughly 20 to 90) and were 75% to 90% male. Eligibility admitted prior anti-PD-1, anti-PD-L1 or anti-CTLA-4 therapy; roughly 39% had some. Study-wide findings and caveats: Averaged across samples, CD8+ T cells carried more expanded clones than CD4+ did.

About this clone itself: Its antigen is not identified.

With V trimmed by 5 bases and J by 5 bases, 7 bases remained unmatched. CDR3 size: 16 residues. Germline V gives CDR1 LNHDA, CDR2 SQIVND (reference sequence). Some clones are missing from TCRdb's copy, which holds only in-frame ones; the method was immunoSEQ multiplex PCR. The sample shows nearly 80,000 clones, 70% to 90% of them seen only once. Specimen: CD4+ or CD8+ T cells sorted from blood, collected in a trial of the OX40 agonist ivuxolimab. This sequence originates from an adult with an advanced solid tumor such as melanoma, head and neck, liver or kidney cancer. The rearrangement joins TRBV19 to TRBJ2-5; TRBD2 agrees at 14 bases. The CDR3 is CASSPRTSGGWETQYF. The CDR3 DNA sequence: TGTGCCAGTAGTCCTCGGACTAGCGGGGGGTGGGAGACCCAGTACTTC.